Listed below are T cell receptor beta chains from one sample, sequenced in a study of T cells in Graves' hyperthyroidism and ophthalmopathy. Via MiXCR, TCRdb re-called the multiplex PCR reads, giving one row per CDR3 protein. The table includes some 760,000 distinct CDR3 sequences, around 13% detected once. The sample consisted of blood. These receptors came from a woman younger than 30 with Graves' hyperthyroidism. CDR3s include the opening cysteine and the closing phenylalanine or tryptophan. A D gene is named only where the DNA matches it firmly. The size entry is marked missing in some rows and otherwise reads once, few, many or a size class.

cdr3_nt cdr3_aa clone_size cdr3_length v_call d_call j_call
TGTGCCAGCAGCAAAAACCTAGCGGGAGCCACCGGGGAGCTGTTTTTT CASSKNLAGATGELFF NA 16 TRBV3-1 TRBD2 TRBJ2-2
TGTGCCAGTAAAACTACCGCCGGGACAACGGATTCACCCCTCCACTTT CASKTTAGTTDSPLHF many 16 TRBV4-2 NA TRBJ1-6
TGTGCCACCTCAGGACAGGCCCTCGGGCAGTTCTTC CATSGQALGQFF many 12 TRBV2 TRBD1 TRBJ2-1
TGTGCCACCAGTGATCCGGCGGGAGCGTCCTACGAGCAGTACTTC CATSDPAGASYEQYF NA 15 TRBV24-1 TRBD2 TRBJ2-7
TGTGCCTGGAGTCCCCTAGGAGATACGCAGTATTTT CAWSPLGDTQYF NA 12 TRBV30 NA TRBJ2-3
TGCAGCGTCGGATCTTCCTATGGCTACACCTTC CSVGSSYGYTF many 11 TRBV29-1 NA TRBJ1-2
TGTGCCAGCAGTTATTCAGCTGGAATATACCCGAATCAGCCCCAGCATTTT CASSYSAGIYPNQPQHF NA 17 TRBV6-5 NA TRBJ1-5
TGTGCCAGCAGGGAGACTAGCGGCACTGACGAGCAGTACTTC CASRETSGTDEQYF many 14 TRBV2 TRBD2 TRBJ2-7
TGTGCCAGCAGCTTAGTAGTTGAGCAGTTCTTC CASSLVVEQFF many 11 TRBV11-3 NA TRBJ2-1
TGTGCCATCAGGCAGGAGGGGGCGGACTATGGCTACACCTTC CAIRQEGADYGYTF many 14 TRBV10-3 TRBD1 TRBJ1-2
TGTGCCAGCAGCCCACAAGTGGGGACAGGGACCAACTATGGCTACACCTTC CASSPQVGTGTNYGYTF NA 17 TRBV7-9 TRBD1 TRBJ1-2
TGTGCCAGTAGTGTACCCGGGGCCAGAGGGCCCCAGCATTTT CASSVPGARGPQHF NA 14 TRBV19 NA TRBJ1-5
TGTGCCATCTCCAGGGGGCTCTTCTACGAGCAGTACTTC CAISRGLFYEQYF NA 13 TRBV19 TRBD1 TRBJ2-7
TGTGCCAGCAGTGAACCCACTAGCGGGGAAGAGACCCAGTACTTC CASSEPTSGEETQYF many 15 TRBV25-1 TRBD2 TRBJ2-5
TGCGCCAGCAGCCCCCTCTGGGGTGCGACTGAAGCTTTCTTT CASSPLWGATEAFF many 14 TRBV4-1 NA TRBJ1-1
TGTGCCAGCAGGGACCCGACTAGCTCCGGGGAGCTGTTTTTT CASRDPTSSGELFF many 14 TRBV12-3/TRBV12-4 TRBD2 TRBJ2-2
TGTGCCAGCAGCCAAGTGGCAGGCGCGACCGGGGAGCTGTTTTTT CASSQVAGATGELFF few 15 TRBV4-2 NA TRBJ2-2
TGTGCCAGCAGCTTAGTCTCGACTAGCGGGAGCCCCCGTCGGACCCAGTACTTC CASSLVSTSGSPRRTQYF many 18 TRBV11-2 TRBD2 TRBJ2-5